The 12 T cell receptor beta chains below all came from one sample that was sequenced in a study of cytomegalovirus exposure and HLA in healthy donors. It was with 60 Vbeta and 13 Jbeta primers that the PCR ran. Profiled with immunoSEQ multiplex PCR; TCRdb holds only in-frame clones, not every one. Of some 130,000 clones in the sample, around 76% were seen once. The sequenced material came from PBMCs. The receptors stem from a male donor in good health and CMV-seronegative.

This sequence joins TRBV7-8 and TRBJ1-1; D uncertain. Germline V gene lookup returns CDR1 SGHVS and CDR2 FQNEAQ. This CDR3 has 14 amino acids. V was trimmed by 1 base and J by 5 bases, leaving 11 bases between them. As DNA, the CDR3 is TGTGCCAGCAGCTTAGGGGCCTCGGGGACTGAAGCTTTCTTT. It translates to CASSLGASGTEAFF.

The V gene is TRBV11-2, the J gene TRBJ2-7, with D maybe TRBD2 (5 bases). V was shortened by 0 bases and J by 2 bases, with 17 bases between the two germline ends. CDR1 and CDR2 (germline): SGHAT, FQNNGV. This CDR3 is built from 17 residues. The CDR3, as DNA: TGTGCCAGCAGCTTAGATCCGTCTAGGAGGCTAACCTACGAGCAGTACTTC. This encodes CASSLDPSRRLTYEQYF.

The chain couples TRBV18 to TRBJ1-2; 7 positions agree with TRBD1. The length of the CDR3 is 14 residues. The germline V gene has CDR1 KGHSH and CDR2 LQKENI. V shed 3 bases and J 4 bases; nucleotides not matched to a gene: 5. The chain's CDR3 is CASSPTGQAYGYTF. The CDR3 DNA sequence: TGTGCCAGCTCACCCACCGGACAGGCCTATGGCTACACCTTC.

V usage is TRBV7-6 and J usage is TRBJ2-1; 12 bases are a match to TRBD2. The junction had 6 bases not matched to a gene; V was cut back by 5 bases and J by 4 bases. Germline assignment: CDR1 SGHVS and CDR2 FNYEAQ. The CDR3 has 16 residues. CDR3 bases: TGTGCCAGCAGCGGCGCCGGGACTAGCGGGTACAATGAGCAGTTCTTC. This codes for CASSGAGTSGYNEQFF.

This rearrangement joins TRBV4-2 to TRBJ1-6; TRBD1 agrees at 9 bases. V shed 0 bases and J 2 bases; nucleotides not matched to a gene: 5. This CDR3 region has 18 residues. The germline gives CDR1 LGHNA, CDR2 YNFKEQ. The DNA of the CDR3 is TGTGCCAGCAGCCAAGATAAGGGACAGGGCACCTATAATTCACCCCTCCACTTT. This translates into CASSQDKGQGTYNSPLHF.

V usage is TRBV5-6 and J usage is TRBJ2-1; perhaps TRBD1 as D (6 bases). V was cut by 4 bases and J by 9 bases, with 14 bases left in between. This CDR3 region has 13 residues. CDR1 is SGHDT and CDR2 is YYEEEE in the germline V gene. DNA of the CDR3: TGTGCCAGCAGCATTTGGACAGTTTCTGAGCAGTTCTTC. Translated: CASSIWTVSEQFF.

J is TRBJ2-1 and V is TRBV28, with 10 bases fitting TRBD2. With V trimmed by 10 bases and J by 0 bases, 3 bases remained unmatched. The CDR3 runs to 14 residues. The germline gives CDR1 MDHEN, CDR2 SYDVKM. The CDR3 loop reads CAISGGASYNEQFF. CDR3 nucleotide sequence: TGTGCCATCAGCGGGGGGGCCTCCTACAATGAGCAGTTCTTC.

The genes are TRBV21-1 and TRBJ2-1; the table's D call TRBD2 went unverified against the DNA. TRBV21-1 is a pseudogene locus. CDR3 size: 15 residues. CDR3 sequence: CASPRAGLPYNEQFF. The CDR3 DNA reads TGTGCCAGCCCCCGGGCGGGACTACCTTACAATGAGCAGTTCTTC.

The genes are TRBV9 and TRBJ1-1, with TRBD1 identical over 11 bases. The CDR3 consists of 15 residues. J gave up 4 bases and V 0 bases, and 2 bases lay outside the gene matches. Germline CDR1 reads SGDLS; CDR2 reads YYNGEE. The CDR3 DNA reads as TGTGCCAGCAGCGTAGCCGGGACAGGGGGCACTGAAGCTTTCTTT. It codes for CASSVAGTGGTEAFF.

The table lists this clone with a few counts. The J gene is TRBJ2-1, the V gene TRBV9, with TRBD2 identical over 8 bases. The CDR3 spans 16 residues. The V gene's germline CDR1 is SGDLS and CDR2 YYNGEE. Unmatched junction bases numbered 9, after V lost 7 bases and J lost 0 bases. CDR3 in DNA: TGTGCCAGCGGCCAGCGGGGGATGAGCTCCTACAATGAGCAGTTCTTC. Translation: CASGQRGMSSYNEQFF.

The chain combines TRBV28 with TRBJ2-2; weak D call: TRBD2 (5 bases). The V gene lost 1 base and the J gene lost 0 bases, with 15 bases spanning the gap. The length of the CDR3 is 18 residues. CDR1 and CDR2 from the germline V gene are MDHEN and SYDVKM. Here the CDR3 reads CASSLYVGGRANTGELFF. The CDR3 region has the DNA TGTGCCAGCAGTTTATACGTTGGCGGGCGAGCGAACACCGGGGAGCTGTTTTTT.

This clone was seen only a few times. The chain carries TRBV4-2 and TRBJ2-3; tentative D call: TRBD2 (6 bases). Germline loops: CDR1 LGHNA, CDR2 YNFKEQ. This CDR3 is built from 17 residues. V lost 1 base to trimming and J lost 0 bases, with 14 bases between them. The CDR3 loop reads CASSQGVGGGSTDTQYF. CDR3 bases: TGTGCCAGCAGCCAAGGGGTGGGGGGAGGTAGCACAGATACGCAGTATTTT.